This is a list of T cell receptor beta chains from one sample in a study of blood T cell repertoires in COVID-19. Assay used: immunoSEQ multiplex PCR; TCRdb lists only in-frame clones, some missing. This repertoire shows roughly 500,000 clones, roughly nine tenths found once; its top ten account for 8.3%. The sequencing input was PBMCs or T cells enriched from blood (not recorded which). The origin of the receptors is a woman aged 55-69 years who had recovered from COVID-19. CDR3s include the opening cysteine and the closing phenylalanine or tryptophan. The order of the fields is J gene, clone size, D gene, V gene, CDR3 protein, CDR3 DNA. A D gene is named only where the DNA matches it firmly. Not all rows give a size; the values are once, few, many and, for expanded clones, a class.

J gene: TRBJ1-2
clone size: -
D gene: TRBD1
V gene: TRBV15
CDR3 protein: CATSPIERYRDRLFRGYTF
CDR3 DNA: TGTGCCACCAGCCCGATTGAGAGGTACCGGGACAGGCTTTTCCGAGGCTACACCTTC

J gene: TRBJ1-2
clone size: -
D gene: -
V gene: TRBV9
CDR3 protein: CASSVEPREDGYYGYTF
CDR3 DNA: TGTGCCAGCAGCGTAGAGCCCAGGGAAGACGGATACTATGGCTACACCTTC

J gene: TRBJ2-2
clone size: -
D gene: -
V gene: TRBV12-3/TRBV12-4
CDR3 protein: CAYQRSGELFF
CDR3 DNA: TGTGCCTACCAGCGATCCGGGGAGCTGTTTTTT

J gene: TRBJ2-1
clone size: few
D gene: -
V gene: TRBV7-6
CDR3 protein: CASSLEITGLYNEQFF
CDR3 DNA: TGTGCCAGCAGCTTAGAGATAACAGGGCTGTACAATGAGCAGTTCTTC

J gene: TRBJ1-4
clone size: -
D gene: TRBD1
V gene: TRBV29-1
CDR3 protein: CSVQGNDEKLFF
CDR3 DNA: TGCAGCGTACAGGGGAATGACGAAAAACTGTTTTTT

J gene: TRBJ2-1
clone size: -
D gene: TRBD1
V gene: TRBV5-6
CDR3 protein: CASSWGTDYNEQFF
CDR3 DNA: TGTGCCAGCAGCTGGGGGACAGACTACAATGAGCAGTTCTTC

J gene: TRBJ1-2
clone size: -
D gene: TRBD1
V gene: TRBV15
CDR3 protein: CATSGWTGYDGYTF
CDR3 DNA: TGTGCCACCAGCGGATGGACAGGCTACGATGGCTACACCTTC

J gene: TRBJ1-1
clone size: -
D gene: TRBD1
V gene: TRBV15
CDR3 protein: CATSSGTGTEAFF
CDR3 DNA: TGTGCCACCAGCAGCGGGACAGGGACTGAAGCTTTCTTT

J gene: TRBJ2-3
clone size: -
D gene: -
V gene: TRBV3-1/TRBV3-2
CDR3 protein: CASSLGLTVSTDTQYF
CDR3 DNA: TGTGCCAGCAGCCTTGGACTCACGGTTAGCACAGATACGCAGTATTTT

J gene: TRBJ2-7
clone size: -
D gene: -
V gene: TRBV28
CDR3 protein: CASSPQEGGEQYF
CDR3 DNA: TGTGCCAGCAGTCCCCAGGAAGGGGGCGAGCAGTACTTC

J gene: TRBJ1-5
clone size: -
D gene: -
V gene: TRBV5-5
CDR3 protein: CASSLSTENSNQPQHF
CDR3 DNA: TGTGCCAGCAGCTTATCGACAGAGAATAGCAATCAGCCCCAGCATTTT

J gene: TRBJ2-3
clone size: -
D gene: TRBD2
V gene: TRBV10-2
CDR3 protein: CASWGPLAGGWTDTQYF
CDR3 DNA: TGCGCCAGCTGGGGACCACTAGCGGGGGGTTGGACAGATACGCAGTATTTT

J gene: TRBJ2-5
clone size: once
D gene: TRBD2
V gene: TRBV24-1
CDR3 protein: CATSVAGWETQYF
CDR3 DNA: TGTGCCACCAGTGTAGCGGGCTGGGAGACCCAGTACTTC

J gene: TRBJ1-2
clone size: once
D gene: TRBD1
V gene: TRBV5-1
CDR3 protein: CASSSGTGAYGYTF
CDR3 DNA: TGCGCCAGCAGCTCCGGGACAGGGGCCTATGGCTACACCTTC

J gene: TRBJ1-2
clone size: -
D gene: TRBD1
V gene: TRBV3-1/TRBV3-2
CDR3 protein: CASSLGTALYGYTF
CDR3 DNA: TGTGCCAGCAGCCTAGGGACAGCTTTATATGGCTACACCTTC

J gene: TRBJ2-2
clone size: -
D gene: TRBD2
V gene: TRBV19
CDR3 protein: CASRLAGGPTGELFF
CDR3 DNA: TGTGCCAGTAGACTAGCGGGGGGGCCCACCGGGGAGCTGTTTTTT

J gene: TRBJ2-5
clone size: -
D gene: -
V gene: TRBV15
CDR3 protein: CATSRAGSETQYF
CDR3 DNA: TGTGCCACCAGCAGGGCAGGGTCGGAGACCCAGTACTTC

J gene: TRBJ2-2
clone size: -
D gene: TRBD2
V gene: TRBV30
CDR3 protein: CAWGRGRAGYGKTGELFF
CDR3 DNA: TGTGCCTGGGGGAGGGGCAGGGCCGGCTACGGAAAAACCGGGGAGCTGTTTTTT

J gene: TRBJ1-2
clone size: -
D gene: -
V gene: TRBV7-9
CDR3 protein: CASSLEGVFRGSGYTF
CDR3 DNA: TGTGCCAGCAGCTTAGAGGGGGTTTTTCGAGGATCAGGCTACACCTTC

J gene: TRBJ1-5
clone size: -
D gene: -
V gene: TRBV2
CDR3 protein: CASGVMESNQPQHF
CDR3 DNA: TGTGCCAGCGGAGTAATGGAAAGCAATCAGCCCCAGCATTTT

J gene: TRBJ2-7
clone size: once
D gene: -
V gene: TRBV6-5
CDR3 protein: CASSGGSEQYF
CDR3 DNA: TGTGCCAGCAGCGGGGGTAGCGAGCAGTACTTC

J gene: TRBJ2-7
clone size: -
D gene: -
V gene: TRBV7-9
CDR3 protein: CASRPPSPGQYF
CDR3 DNA: TGTGCCAGCAGACCCCCCTCCCCGGGGCAGTACTTC

J gene: TRBJ1-5
clone size: -
D gene: TRBD1
V gene: TRBV7-8
CDR3 protein: CASSLQDRGLDQPQHF
CDR3 DNA: TGTGCCAGCAGCTTACAGGACAGGGGTTTGGATCAGCCCCAGCATTTT

J gene: TRBJ1-5
clone size: -
D gene: -
V gene: TRBV6-6
CDR3 protein: CASFGGLGQPQHF
CDR3 DNA: TGTGCCAGCTTCGGGGGGCTAGGTCAGCCCCAGCATTTT

J gene: TRBJ2-7
clone size: -
D gene: TRBD2
V gene: TRBV13
CDR3 protein: CASSRGLAGTYEQYF
CDR3 DNA: TGTGCCAGCAGTCGAGGACTAGCGGGGACCTACGAGCAGTACTTC

J gene: TRBJ2-3
clone size: -
D gene: TRBD2
V gene: TRBV28
CDR3 protein: CASSLSPSGGAGTQYF
CDR3 DNA: TGTGCCAGCAGTTTATCCCCTAGCGGGGGGGCAGGTACGCAGTATTTT

J gene: TRBJ2-4
clone size: -
D gene: -
V gene: TRBV6-1
CDR3 protein: CASSERFGQGRNIQYF
CDR3 DNA: TGTGCCAGCAGTGAAAGATTTGGGCAGGGTAGGAACATTCAGTACTTC

J gene: TRBJ1-4
clone size: many
D gene: -
V gene: TRBV2
CDR3 protein: CASSDRGEKLFF
CDR3 DNA: TGTGCCAGCAGTGACCGGGGGGAAAAACTGTTTTTT

J gene: TRBJ1-1
clone size: few
D gene: TRBD1
V gene: TRBV19
CDR3 protein: CASSTKTGRVNTEAFF
CDR3 DNA: TGTGCCAGTAGTACAAAGACAGGGCGGGTGAACACTGAAGCTTTCTTT

J gene: TRBJ1-2
clone size: -
D gene: -
V gene: TRBV2
CDR3 protein: CASRQGGEKNYGYTF
CDR3 DNA: TGTGCCAGCAGACAGGGAGGGGAAAAAAACTATGGCTACACCTTC

J gene: TRBJ2-3
clone size: -
D gene: TRBD1
V gene: TRBV2
CDR3 protein: CASSEVGQEGTQYF
CDR3 DNA: TGTGCCAGCAGTGAAGTGGGACAGGAGGGTACGCAGTATTTT

J gene: TRBJ1-5
clone size: -
D gene: -
V gene: TRBV27
CDR3 protein: CASSAFRDIGNQPQHF
CDR3 DNA: TGTGCCAGCAGTGCCTTCCGGGACATTGGCAATCAGCCCCAGCATTTT

J gene: TRBJ1-1
clone size: -
D gene: -
V gene: TRBV29-1
CDR3 protein: CSVDVRNTEAFF
CDR3 DNA: TGCAGCGTTGATGTTCGGAACACTGAAGCTTTCTTT

J gene: TRBJ2-1
clone size: -
D gene: TRBD2
V gene: TRBV2
CDR3 protein: CASTTGLAAFNEQFF
CDR3 DNA: TGTGCCAGCACTACCGGACTAGCAGCGTTCAATGAGCAGTTCTTC

J gene: TRBJ1-1
clone size: -
D gene: -
V gene: TRBV3-1/TRBV3-2
CDR3 protein: CASSRLQGITTEAFF
CDR3 DNA: TGTGCCAGCAGCCGTCTACAGGGTATTACCACTGAAGCTTTCTTT

J gene: TRBJ1-5
clone size: -
D gene: -
V gene: TRBV2
CDR3 protein: CASSSEGLNNQPQHF
CDR3 DNA: TGTGCCAGCAGTTCGGAGGGCCTTAACAATCAGCCCCAGCATTTT

J gene: TRBJ2-1
clone size: -
D gene: -
V gene: TRBV13
CDR3 protein: CASSPDRGYNEQFF
CDR3 DNA: TGTGCCAGCAGCCCGGACAGAGGGTACAATGAGCAGTTCTTC

J gene: TRBJ2-5
clone size: -
D gene: TRBD2
V gene: TRBV14
CDR3 protein: CASSPGGRRWETQYF
CDR3 DNA: TGTGCCAGCAGCCCAGGCGGGAGAAGGTGGGAGACCCAGTACTTC

J gene: TRBJ1-5
clone size: -
D gene: -
V gene: TRBV19
CDR3 protein: CASIAGQNQPQHF
CDR3 DNA: TGTGCCAGTATTGCAGGCCAGAATCAGCCCCAGCATTTT

J gene: TRBJ1-4
clone size: -
D gene: -
V gene: TRBV6-4
CDR3 protein: CASSDWERGEGNEKLFF
CDR3 DNA: TGTGCCAGCAGTGACTGGGAGAGGGGGGAGGGTAATGAAAAACTGTTTTTT

J gene: TRBJ2-1
clone size: -
D gene: -
V gene: TRBV29-1
CDR3 protein: CSVDLAELSYNEQFF
CDR3 DNA: TGCAGCGTTGATCTAGCCGAGCTATCCTACAATGAGCAGTTCTTC

J gene: TRBJ2-3
clone size: -
D gene: TRBD2
V gene: TRBV3-1/TRBV3-2
CDR3 protein: CASSQGGLAERTDTQYF
CDR3 DNA: TGTGCCAGCAGCCAAGGCGGACTAGCGGAACGCACAGATACGCAGTATTTT

J gene: TRBJ2-5
clone size: -
D gene: -
V gene: TRBV5-4
CDR3 protein: CASSLVAAGGETQYF
CDR3 DNA: TGTGCCAGCAGCTTGGTCGCGGCTGGAGGAGAGACCCAGTACTTC

J gene: TRBJ2-1
clone size: once
D gene: TRBD2
V gene: TRBV14
CDR3 protein: CASSQGGRGAAFGDEQFF
CDR3 DNA: TGTGCCAGCAGCCAAGGGGGGCGGGGGGCTGCATTCGGAGATGAGCAGTTCTTC

J gene: TRBJ2-5
clone size: few
D gene: -
V gene: TRBV4-1
CDR3 protein: CASSQVEYQETQYF
CDR3 DNA: TGCGCCAGCAGCCAAGTTGAGTACCAAGAGACCCAGTACTTC

J gene: TRBJ2-4
clone size: -
D gene: -
V gene: TRBV7-6
CDR3 protein: CASSAEPAKNIQYF
CDR3 DNA: TGTGCCAGCAGCGCGGAGCCAGCCAAAAACATTCAGTACTTC

J gene: TRBJ2-1
clone size: -
D gene: -
V gene: TRBV29-1
CDR3 protein: CSVAIGSSNPESEQFF
CDR3 DNA: TGCAGCGTCGCTATTGGATCGAGCAACCCGGAGAGTGAGCAGTTCTTC

J gene: TRBJ2-7
clone size: -
D gene: TRBD2
V gene: TRBV6-1
CDR3 protein: CASSAHGRGGGTYEQYF
CDR3 DNA: TGTGCCAGCAGTGCCCACGGGCGGGGGGGCGGAACCTACGAGCAGTACTTC

J gene: TRBJ2-2
clone size: few
D gene: TRBD2
V gene: TRBV11-2
CDR3 protein: CASSLSRSGGNTGELFF
CDR3 DNA: TGTGCCAGCAGCTTAAGTCGGAGCGGGGGGAACACCGGGGAGCTGTTTTTT

J gene: TRBJ2-5
clone size: -
D gene: TRBD2
V gene: TRBV4-1
CDR3 protein: CASSRAGTSGETQYF
CDR3 DNA: TGCGCCAGCAGCCGGGCCGGGACTAGCGGCGAGACCCAGTACTTC

J gene: TRBJ1-6
clone size: -
D gene: TRBD1
V gene: TRBV6-1
CDR3 protein: CASSVGSGTGNSPLHF
CDR3 DNA: TGTGCCAGCAGTGTAGGGTCCGGGACAGGGAATTCACCCCTCCACTTT

J gene: TRBJ1-6
clone size: -
D gene: -
V gene: TRBV7-2
CDR3 protein: CASSLSGSSPLHF
CDR3 DNA: TGTGCCAGCAGCTTAAGTGGGAGTTCACCCCTCCACTTT

J gene: TRBJ2-7
clone size: -
D gene: TRBD1
V gene: TRBV5-5
CDR3 protein: CASSSTGGRNEQYF
CDR3 DNA: TGTGCCAGCAGCTCGACAGGGGGAAGGAACGAGCAGTACTTC

J gene: TRBJ1-2
clone size: -
D gene: TRBD1
V gene: TRBV18
CDR3 protein: CASSPFSTGVKGGYTF
CDR3 DNA: TGTGCCAGCTCACCCTTCTCCACAGGGGTCAAGGGAGGCTACACCTTC

J gene: TRBJ1-1
clone size: -
D gene: -
V gene: TRBV6-5
CDR3 protein: CASSLTGLRYTEAFF
CDR3 DNA: TGTGCCAGCAGCCTAACAGGGCTGAGGTACACTGAAGCTTTCTTT